A single TCR beta chain is shown here with its context. The CDR3 is made up of 13 amino acids. Trimming removed 5 bases at V and 8 bases at J, with 15 bases between. The germline CDR1 and CDR2 sequences are MNHEY and SVGAGI. These data belong to a study of early T cells in non-severe SARS-CoV-2 infection. TCRdb used MiXCR to reprocess the 5' RACE reads, holding one entry per CDR3 protein. The sample has 70,000 to 95,000 distinct CDR3 sequences, approximately 15% seen once. Input material: whole blood. The V call is TRBV6-5, the J call TRBJ1-1; no firm D call. The TCR was taken from an adult who was a healthcare worker with PCR-confirmed SARS-CoV-2 infection or an uninfected control (not recorded which). The CDR3 DNA is TGTGCCAGCAGTACCGGTGGGCCTACCGAAGCTTTCTTT. It encodes CASSTGGPTEAFF.